The sequence of this T cell receptor (beta chain) was determined in a study of T cell changes during pregnancy in multiple sclerosis. The method was immunoSEQ multiplex PCR; TCRdb's version includes in-frame clones alone and lacks a portion of them. The profile shows 25,000 to 40,000 clones, over 80% of them singletons. V gave up 5 bases and J gave up 5 bases, with 22 bases separating them. Per the germline V gene, CDR1 is MNHEY and CDR2 is SMNVEV (reference sequence). CDR3 length: 16 amino acids. The sequence derives from a female donor with multiple sclerosis, enrolled in a pregnancy study. Source: CD8+ T cells from peripheral blood mononuclear cells, taken before pregnancy. The chain couples TRBV27 to TRBJ2-7; a possible D gene is TRBD2 (6 bases). Here the CDR3 reads CASSHDPGTFDHEQYF. The CDR3 bases are TGTGCCAGCAGTCACGACCCGGGGACTTTCGACCACGAGCAGTACTTC.